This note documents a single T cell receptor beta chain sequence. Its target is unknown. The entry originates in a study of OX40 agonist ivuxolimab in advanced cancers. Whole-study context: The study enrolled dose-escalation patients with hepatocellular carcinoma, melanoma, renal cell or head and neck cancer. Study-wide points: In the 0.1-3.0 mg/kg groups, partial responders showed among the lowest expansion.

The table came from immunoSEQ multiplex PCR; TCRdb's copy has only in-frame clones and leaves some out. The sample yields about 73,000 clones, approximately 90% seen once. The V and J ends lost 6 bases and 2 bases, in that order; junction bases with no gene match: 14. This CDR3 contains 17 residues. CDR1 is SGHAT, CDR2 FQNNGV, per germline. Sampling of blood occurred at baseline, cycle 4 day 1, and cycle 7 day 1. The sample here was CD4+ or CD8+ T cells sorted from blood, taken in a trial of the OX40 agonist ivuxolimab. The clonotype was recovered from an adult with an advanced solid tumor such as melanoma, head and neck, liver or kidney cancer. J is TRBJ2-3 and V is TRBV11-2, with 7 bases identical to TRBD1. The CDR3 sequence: CASSRTGVGFSTDTQYF. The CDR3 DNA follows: TGTGCCAGCAGTCGAACAGGGGTCGGGTTTTCCACAGATACGCAGTATTTT.